This TCR beta chain was sequenced in a study of T cells in Graves' hyperthyroidism and ophthalmopathy. The CDR3 loop spans 18 amino acids. V shed 5 bases and J 1 base; nucleotides not matched to a gene: 11. Germline V gene data show CDR1 as MNHNS and CDR2 as SASEGT. This clonotype was counted only a few times. The investigators amplified TCR beta CDR3 regions from RNA transcripts. A set of HTBI primers served as the primers for a first-round RT-PCR of the TCR CDR3. TCRdb re-analysed the multiplex PCR reads in MiXCR, keeping a single row per CDR3 protein. The table shows hundreds of thousands of distinct CDR3 sequences, with about 25% occurring only once.

The sample comprised blood. The rearrangement links TRBV6-1 to TRBJ1-1; the match to TRBD1 covers 12 bases. The sequence derives from a man aged 50-60 years with Graves' hyperthyroidism. The CDR3 DNA reads TGTGCCAGCAGTTGGGGGACAGGGGGCTCGGCGGGGAACACTGAAGCTTTCTTT. This sequence encodes CASSWGTGGSAGNTEAFF.